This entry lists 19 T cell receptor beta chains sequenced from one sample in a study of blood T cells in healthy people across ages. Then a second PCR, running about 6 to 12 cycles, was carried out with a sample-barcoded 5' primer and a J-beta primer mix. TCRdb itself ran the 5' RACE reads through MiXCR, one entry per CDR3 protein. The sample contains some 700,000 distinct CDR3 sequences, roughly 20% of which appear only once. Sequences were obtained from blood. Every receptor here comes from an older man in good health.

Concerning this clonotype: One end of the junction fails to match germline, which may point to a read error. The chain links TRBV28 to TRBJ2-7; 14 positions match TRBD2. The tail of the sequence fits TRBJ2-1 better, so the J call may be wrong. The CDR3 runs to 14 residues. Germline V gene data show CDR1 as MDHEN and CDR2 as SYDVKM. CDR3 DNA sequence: TGTGCCAGCAGCGGGACTAGCGGGAGAAATGGGCAGTTCTTC. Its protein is CASSGTSGRNGQFF.

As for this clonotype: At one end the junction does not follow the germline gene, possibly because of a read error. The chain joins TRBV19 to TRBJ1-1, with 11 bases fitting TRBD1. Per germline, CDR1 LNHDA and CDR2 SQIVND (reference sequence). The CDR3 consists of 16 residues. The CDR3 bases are TGTGCCAGTAGTAACCGGGACAGGGGGATGAACACTGAGGCTTTCTTT. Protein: CASSNRDRGMNTEAFF.

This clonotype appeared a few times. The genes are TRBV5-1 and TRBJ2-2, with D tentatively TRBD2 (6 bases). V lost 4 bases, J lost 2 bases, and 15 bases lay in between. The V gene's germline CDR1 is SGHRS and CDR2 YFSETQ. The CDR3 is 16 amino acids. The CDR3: CASSRRDSSNTGELFF. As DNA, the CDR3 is TGCGCCAGCAGCCGCCGGGACTCCTCCAACACCGGGGAGCTGTTTTTT.

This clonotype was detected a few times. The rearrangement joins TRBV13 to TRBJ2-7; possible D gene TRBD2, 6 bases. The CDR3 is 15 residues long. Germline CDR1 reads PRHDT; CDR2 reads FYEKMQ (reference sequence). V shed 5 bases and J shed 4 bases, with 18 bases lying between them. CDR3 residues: CASSTKPGLKYEQYV. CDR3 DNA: TGTGCCAGCAGCACAAAACCGGGACTCAAATACGAGCAGTACGTC.

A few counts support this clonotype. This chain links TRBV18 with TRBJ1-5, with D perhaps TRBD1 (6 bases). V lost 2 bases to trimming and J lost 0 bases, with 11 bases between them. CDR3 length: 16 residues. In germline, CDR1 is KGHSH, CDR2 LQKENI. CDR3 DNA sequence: TGTGCCAGCTCACCAAGCGGACAGTATAGCAATCAGCCCCAGCATTTT. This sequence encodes CASSPSGQYSNQPQHF.

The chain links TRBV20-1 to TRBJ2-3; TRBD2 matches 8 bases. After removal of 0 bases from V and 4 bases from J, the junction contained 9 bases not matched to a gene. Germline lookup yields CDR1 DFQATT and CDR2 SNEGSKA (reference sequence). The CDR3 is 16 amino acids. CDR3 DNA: TGCAGTGCTAGAGATCAGACTCTCGGGAGGGCAGATACGCAGTATTTT. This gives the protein CSARDQTLGRADTQYF.

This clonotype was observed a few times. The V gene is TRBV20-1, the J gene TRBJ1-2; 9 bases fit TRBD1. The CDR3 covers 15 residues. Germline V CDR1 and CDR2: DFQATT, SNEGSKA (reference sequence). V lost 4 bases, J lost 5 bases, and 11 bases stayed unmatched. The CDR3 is CSATPPGQGRYGYTF. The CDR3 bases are TGCAGTGCTACACCGCCGGGACAGGGTAGATATGGCTACACCTTC.

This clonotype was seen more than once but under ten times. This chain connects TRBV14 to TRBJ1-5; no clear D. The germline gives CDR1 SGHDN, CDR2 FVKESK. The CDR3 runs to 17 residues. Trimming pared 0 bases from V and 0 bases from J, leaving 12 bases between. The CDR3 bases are TGTGCCAGCAGCCAAGATCAGTCCACTGATAGCAATCAGCCCCAGCATTTT. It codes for CASSQDQSTDSNQPQHF. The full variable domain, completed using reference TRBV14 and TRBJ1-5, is EAGVTQFPSHSVIEKGQTVTLRCDPISGHDNLYWYRRVMGKEIKFLLHFVKESKQDESGMPNNRFLAERTGGTYSTLKVQPAELEDSGVYFCASSQDQSTDSNQPQHFGDGTRLSIL.

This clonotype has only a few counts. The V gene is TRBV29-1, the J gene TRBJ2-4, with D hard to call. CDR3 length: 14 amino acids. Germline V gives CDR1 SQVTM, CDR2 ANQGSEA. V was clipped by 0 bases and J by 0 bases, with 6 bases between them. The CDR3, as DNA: TGCAGCGTTGAAGACTCACTAGCCAAAAACATTCAGTACTTC. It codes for CSVEDSLAKNIQYF.

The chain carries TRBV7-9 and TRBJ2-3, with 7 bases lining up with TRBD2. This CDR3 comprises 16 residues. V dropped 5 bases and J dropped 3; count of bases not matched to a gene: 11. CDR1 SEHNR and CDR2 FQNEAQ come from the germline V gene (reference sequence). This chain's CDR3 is CASSVIRLGRTDTQYF. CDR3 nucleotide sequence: TGTGCCAGCAGCGTTATACGGCTCGGGAGGACAGATACGCAGTATTTT.

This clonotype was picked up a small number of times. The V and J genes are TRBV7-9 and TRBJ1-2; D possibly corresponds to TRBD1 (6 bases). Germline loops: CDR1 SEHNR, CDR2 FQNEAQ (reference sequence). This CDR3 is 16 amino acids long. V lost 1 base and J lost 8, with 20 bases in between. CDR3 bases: TGTGCCAGCAGCTTAGATCGGGGGGGCGCAGTGCTCGGCTACACCTTC. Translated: CASSLDRGGAVLGYTF.

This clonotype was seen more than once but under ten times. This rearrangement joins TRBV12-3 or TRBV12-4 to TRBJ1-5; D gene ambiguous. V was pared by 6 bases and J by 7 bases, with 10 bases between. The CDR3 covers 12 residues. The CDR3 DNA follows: TGTGCCAGCAGCGCCTATGGGCAGCCCCAGCATTTT. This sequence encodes CASSAYGQPQHF.

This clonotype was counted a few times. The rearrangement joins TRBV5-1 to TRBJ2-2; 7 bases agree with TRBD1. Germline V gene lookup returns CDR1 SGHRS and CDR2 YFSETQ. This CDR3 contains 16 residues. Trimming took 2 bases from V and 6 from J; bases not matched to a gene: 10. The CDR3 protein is CASSLLRDRHAGELFF. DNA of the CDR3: TGCGCCAGCAGCTTACTCCGGGACAGACACGCCGGGGAGCTGTTTTTT.

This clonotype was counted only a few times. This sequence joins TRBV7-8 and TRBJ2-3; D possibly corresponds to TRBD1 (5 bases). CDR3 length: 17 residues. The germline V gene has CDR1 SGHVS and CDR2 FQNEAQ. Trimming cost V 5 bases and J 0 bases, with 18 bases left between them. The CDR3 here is CASSPTWTPQSTDTQYF. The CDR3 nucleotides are TGTGCCAGCAGCCCCACCTGGACACCTCAAAGCACAGATACGCAGTATTTT. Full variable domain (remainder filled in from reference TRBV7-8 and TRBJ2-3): GAGVSQSPRYKVAKRGQDVALRCDPISGHVSLFWYQQALGQGPEFLTYFQNEAQLDKSGLPSDRFFAERPEGSVSTLKIQRTQQEDSAVYLCASSPTWTPQSTDTQYFGPGTRLTVL.

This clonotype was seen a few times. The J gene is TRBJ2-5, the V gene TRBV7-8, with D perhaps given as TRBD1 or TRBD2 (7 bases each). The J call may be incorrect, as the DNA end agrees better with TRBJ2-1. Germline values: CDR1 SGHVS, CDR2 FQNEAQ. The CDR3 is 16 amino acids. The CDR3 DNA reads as TGTGCCAGCAGCGCAGAGCGGGACAGAAGTAGAAATGAGCAGTTCTTC. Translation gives CASSAERDRSRNEQFF.

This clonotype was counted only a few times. The CDR3 DNA reads as TGCAGTGCCTCGGATGGCGGGAGGGCCTTTACCACCGGGGAGCTGTTTTTT. Translated: CSASDGGRAFTTGELFF. The chain joins TRBV20-1 to TRBJ2-2; 9 nucleotides agree with TRBD2. This CDR3 has 17 residues. Trimming took 6 bases from V and 4 from J; bases not matched to a gene: 15. The V gene's germline CDR1 is DFQATT and CDR2 SNEGSKA (reference sequence).

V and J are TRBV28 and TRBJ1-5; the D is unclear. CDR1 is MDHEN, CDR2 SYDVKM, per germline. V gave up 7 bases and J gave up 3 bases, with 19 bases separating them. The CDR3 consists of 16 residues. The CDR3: CASTQVGQKFNQPQHF. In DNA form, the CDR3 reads TGTGCCAGCACCCAAGTCGGCCAGAAGTTCAATCAGCCCCAGCATTTT.

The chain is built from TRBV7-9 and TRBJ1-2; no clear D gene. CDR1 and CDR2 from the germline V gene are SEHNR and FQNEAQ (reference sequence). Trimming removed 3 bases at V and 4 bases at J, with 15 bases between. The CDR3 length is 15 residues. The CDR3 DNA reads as TGTGCCAGCAGCTTCAGTGGAGGTCCTGCCTATGGCTACACCTTC. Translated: CASSFSGGPAYGYTF.

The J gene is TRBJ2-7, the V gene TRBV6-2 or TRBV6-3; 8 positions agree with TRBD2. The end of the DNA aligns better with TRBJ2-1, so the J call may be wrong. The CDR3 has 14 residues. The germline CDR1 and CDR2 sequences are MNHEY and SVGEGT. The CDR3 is CASRRSGKYNEQFF. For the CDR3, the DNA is TGTGCCAGCAGACGTAGCGGGAAATACAATGAGCAGTTCTTC.